This T cell receptor (beta chain) was observed in a study of T cells in Graves' hyperthyroidism and ophthalmopathy. Study details: Blood was drawn when the patient was first diagnosed and still untreated.

Orbital computed tomography and thyroid ultrasound, together with serum TRAb and thyroxine and clinical symptoms, were used for diagnoses. This CDR3 region has 17 residues. The germline V gene has CDR1 SGHRS and CDR2 YFSETQ. RNA transcripts yielded amplified TCR beta CDR3 regions. HTBI primers were the set used in a first-round RT-PCR of the TCR CDR3. TCRdb reprocessed the multiplex PCR reads with MiXCR, giving one entry per CDR3 protein. The sample comprises more than 500,000 distinct CDR3 sequences, roughly 15% of which are singletons, and approximately 3.8% rests with the top ten. Study conclusions and caveats: Prediction of ophthalmopathy progression came a median roughly 7.1 months pre-onset.

This clonotype was observed a few times. Antigen specificity is unknown. One end of the junction varies from germline; a read error may be responsible. The sequence derives from a woman in her twenties or thirties with Graves' hyperthyroidism. The sequencing input was blood. The chain combines TRBV5-1 with TRBJ2-3; the match to TRBD2 covers 16 bases. The CDR3 sequence is CASSKGLAGGNTDPQYF. CDR3 sequence (DNA): TGCGCCAGCAGCAAGGGACTAGCGGGAGGGAACACAGATCCGCAGTATTTT.